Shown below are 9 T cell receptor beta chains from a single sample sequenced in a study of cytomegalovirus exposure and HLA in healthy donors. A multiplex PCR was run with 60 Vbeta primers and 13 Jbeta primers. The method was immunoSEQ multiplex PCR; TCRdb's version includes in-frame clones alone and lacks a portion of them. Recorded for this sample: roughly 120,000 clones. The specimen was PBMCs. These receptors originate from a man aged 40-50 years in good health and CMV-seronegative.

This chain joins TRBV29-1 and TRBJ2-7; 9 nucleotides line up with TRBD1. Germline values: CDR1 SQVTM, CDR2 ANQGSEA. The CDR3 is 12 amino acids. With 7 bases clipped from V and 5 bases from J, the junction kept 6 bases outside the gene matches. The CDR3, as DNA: TGCAGCGCCGGGGACAGGGTCCACGAGCAGTACTTC. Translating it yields CSAGDRVHEQYF.

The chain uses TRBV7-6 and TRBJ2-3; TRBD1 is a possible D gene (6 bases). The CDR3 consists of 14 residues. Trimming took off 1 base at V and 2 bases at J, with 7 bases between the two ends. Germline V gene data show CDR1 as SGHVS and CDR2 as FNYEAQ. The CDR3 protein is CASSLGTVTDTQYF. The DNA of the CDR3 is TGTGCCAGCAGCTTAGGGACAGTCACAGATACGCAGTATTTT.

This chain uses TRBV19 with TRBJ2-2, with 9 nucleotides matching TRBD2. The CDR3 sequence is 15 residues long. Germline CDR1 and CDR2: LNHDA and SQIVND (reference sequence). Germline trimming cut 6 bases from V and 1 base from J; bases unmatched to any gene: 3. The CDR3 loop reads CASRSSGMNTGELFF. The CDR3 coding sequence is TGTGCCAGTAGATCTAGCGGGATGAACACCGGGGAGCTGTTTTTT. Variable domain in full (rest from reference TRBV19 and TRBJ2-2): DGGITQSPKYLFRKEGQNVTLSCEQNLNHDAMYWYRQDPGQGLRLIYYSQIVNDFQKGDIAEGYSVSREKKESFPLTVTSAQKNPTAFYLCASRSSGMNTGELFFGEGSRLTVL.

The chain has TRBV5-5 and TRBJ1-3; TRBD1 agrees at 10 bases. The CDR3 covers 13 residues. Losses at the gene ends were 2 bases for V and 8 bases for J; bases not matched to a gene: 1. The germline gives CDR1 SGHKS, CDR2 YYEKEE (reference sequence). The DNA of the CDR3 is TGTGCCAGCAGCTTTGGGACAGGGGACACCATATATTTT. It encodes CASSFGTGDTIYF. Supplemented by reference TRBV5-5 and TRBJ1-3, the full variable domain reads DAGVTQSPTHLIKTRGQQVTLRCSPISGHKSVSWYQQVLGQGPQFIFQYYEKEERGRGNFPDRFSARQFPNYSSELNVNALLLGDSALYLCASSFGTGDTIYFGEGSWLTVV.

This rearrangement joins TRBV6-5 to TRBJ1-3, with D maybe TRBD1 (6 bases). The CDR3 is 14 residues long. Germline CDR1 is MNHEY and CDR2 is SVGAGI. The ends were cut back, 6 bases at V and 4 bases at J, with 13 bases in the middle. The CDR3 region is CASRLQGSGNTIYF. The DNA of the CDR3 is TGTGCCAGCAGACTACAGGGTTCAGGAAACACCATATATTTT.

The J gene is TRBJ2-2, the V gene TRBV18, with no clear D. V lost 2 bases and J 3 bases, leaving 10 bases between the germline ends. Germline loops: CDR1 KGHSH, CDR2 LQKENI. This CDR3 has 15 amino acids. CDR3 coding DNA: TGTGCCAGCTCACCAGAGCGTTCTCACACCGGGGAGCTGTTTTTT. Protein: CASSPERSHTGELFF.

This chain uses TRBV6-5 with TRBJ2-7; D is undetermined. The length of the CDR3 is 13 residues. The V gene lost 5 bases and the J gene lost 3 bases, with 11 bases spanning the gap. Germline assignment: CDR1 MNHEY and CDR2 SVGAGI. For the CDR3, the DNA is TGTGCCAGCAGTATCAGGCCAGGCTACGAGCAGTACTTC. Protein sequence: CASSIRPGYEQYF.

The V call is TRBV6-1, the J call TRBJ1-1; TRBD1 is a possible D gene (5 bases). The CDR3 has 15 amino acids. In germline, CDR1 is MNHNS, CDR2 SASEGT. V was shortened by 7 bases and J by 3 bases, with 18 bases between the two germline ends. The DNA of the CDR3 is TGTGCCAGCACTTGGGAGGGGCTTTACTACACTGAAGCTTTCTTT. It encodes CASTWEGLYYTEAFF.

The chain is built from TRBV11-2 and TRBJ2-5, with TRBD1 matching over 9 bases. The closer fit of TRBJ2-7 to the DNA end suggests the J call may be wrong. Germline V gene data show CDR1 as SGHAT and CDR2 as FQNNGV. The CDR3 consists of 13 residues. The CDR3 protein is CASSRDRAYEQYF. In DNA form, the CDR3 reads TGTGCCAGCAGCCGGGACAGGGCGTACGAGCAGTACTTC.